This TCR beta chain emerged from a study of blood T cell repertoires in COVID-19. Sequenced by immunoSEQ multiplex PCR; TCRdb stores in-frame clones only, minus some. The profile shows fewer than 350,000 clones, 88% of them singletons. This CDR3 has 16 amino acids. Germline values: CDR1 SEHNR, CDR2 FQNEAQ (reference sequence). J gave up 2 bases and V 3 bases, and 7 bases lay outside the gene matches. The TCR comes from a woman aged 30 to 39 who had recovered from COVID-19. Sequenced material: PBMCs or T cells enriched from blood (not recorded which). This chain connects TRBV7-9 to TRBJ2-1, with 7 bases matching TRBD2. Here the CDR3 reads CASSLERGVTYNEQFF. In nucleotides, the CDR3 is TGTGCCAGCAGCTTGGAGCGGGGTGTTACCTACAATGAGCAGTTCTTC.